This T cell receptor (beta chain) comes out of a study of regulatory T cells in long-lasting Graves disease. Arm-PCR of CDR3 regions and iRepertoire HTBI primers were the basis on which TCR beta libraries were built. MiXCR was run by TCRdb on the multiplex PCR reads, yielding one entry per CDR3 protein. The table includes roughly 500,000 distinct CDR3 sequences, roughly 14% detected once. Time point in this sample: newly diagnosed GD, antithyroid drugs for less than 3 months. PBMC RNA served as the TCR library source. Germline-derived CDR1 and CDR2 are MNHNS and SASEGT. The CDR3 loop spans 14 amino acids. Worth noting for this clonotype: At one boundary the junction diverges from the germline segment, which might be a read error.

The same sample was also used in a study of T cells in Graves' hyperthyroidism and ophthalmopathy. That report adds: The study enrolled patients aged 18 to 65 with newly diagnosed hyperthyroidism of under 2 months' duration. HTBI primers were employed in a first-round RT-PCR of the TCR CDR3.

The chain is built from TRBV6-1 and TRBJ2-5; 9 bases align to TRBD2. The source material was peripheral blood mononuclear cells (PBMCs), sampled at new diagnosis, from a patient treated with antithyroid drugs. This TCR was recovered from a man aged 25 to 40 with Graves disease. For the CDR3, the DNA is TGTGCCAGCAGTACCGCTAGCGGGGTGGCGGGCCAGGACTTC. Its protein is CASSTASGVAGQDF.